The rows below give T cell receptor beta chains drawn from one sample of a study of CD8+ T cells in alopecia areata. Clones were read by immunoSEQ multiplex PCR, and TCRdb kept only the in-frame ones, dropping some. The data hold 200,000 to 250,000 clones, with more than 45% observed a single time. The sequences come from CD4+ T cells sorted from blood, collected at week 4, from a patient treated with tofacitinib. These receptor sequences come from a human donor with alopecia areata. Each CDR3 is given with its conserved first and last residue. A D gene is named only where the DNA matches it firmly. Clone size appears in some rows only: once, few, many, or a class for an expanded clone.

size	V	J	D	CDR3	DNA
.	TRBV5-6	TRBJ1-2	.	CASTGVRVEAGYTF	TGTGCCAGCACTGGCGTGCGGGTAGAGGCTGGCTACACCTTC
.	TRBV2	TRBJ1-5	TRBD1	CASSGQGLRNQPQHF	TGTGCCAGCAGTGGACAGGGTTTACGGAATCAGCCCCAGCATTTT
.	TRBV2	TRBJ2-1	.	CASSDRQIYNEQFF	TGTGCCAGCAGTGATCGGCAGATATACAATGAGCAGTTCTTC
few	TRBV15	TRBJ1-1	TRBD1	CATSRGQGSLKAFF	TGTGCCACCAGCAGAGGACAGGGAAGCCTGAAAGCTTTCTTT
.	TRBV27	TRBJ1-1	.	CASRFGNTEAFF	TGTGCCAGCAGGTTCGGGAACACTGAAGCTTTCTTT
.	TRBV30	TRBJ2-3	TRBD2	CAWRPGGFTDTQYF	TGTGCCTGGAGACCGGGGGGGTTCACAGATACGCAGTATTTT
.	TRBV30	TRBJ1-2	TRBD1	CALSRDRGYDGYTF	TGTGCTCTCAGCCGGGACAGGGGCTATGATGGCTACACCTTC
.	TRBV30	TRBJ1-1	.	CAFTGSATEAFF	TGTGCCTTCACCGGGTCGGCCACTGAAGCTTTCTTT
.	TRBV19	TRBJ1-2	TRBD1	CASSISTGDRYGYTF	TGTGCCAGTAGTATATCAACAGGGGATCGGTATGGCTACACCTTC
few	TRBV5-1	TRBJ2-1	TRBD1	CASSLEGQGGHEQFF	TGCGCCAGCAGCTTGGAGGGACAGGGAGGGCATGAGCAGTTCTTC
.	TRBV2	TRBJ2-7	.	CASSEVGYEQYF	TGTGCCAGCAGTGAAGTCGGCTACGAGCAGTACTTC
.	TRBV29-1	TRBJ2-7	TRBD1	CSYAFRDRGSYEQYF	TGCAGCTATGCTTTCCGGGACAGGGGTTCCTACGAGCAGTACTTC
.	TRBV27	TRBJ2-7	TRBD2	CASSPGLAGDTSYEQYF	TGTGCCAGCAGTCCGGGACTAGCGGGGGACACCTCCTACGAGCAGTACTTC
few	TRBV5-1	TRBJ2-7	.	CASSLQPQQGFHEQYF	TGCGCCAGCAGCTTGCAACCCCAACAGGGTTTTCACGAGCAGTACTTC
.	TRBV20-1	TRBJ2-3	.	CSARDFGF	TGCAGTGCTAGAGATTTTGGTTTT
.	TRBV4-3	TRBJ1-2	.	CASSQMLGWGPDGYTF	TGCGCCAGCAGCCAAATGCTGGGTTGGGGGCCCGATGGCTACACCTTC
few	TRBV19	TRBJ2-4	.	CASSGSGAKNIQYF	TGTGCCAGTAGTGGCAGCGGGGCCAAAAACATTCAGTACTTC
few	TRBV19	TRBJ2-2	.	CASSIGGGTGELFF	TGTGCCAGTAGTATAGGAGGGGGCACCGGGGAGCTGTTTTTT
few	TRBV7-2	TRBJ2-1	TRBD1	CASGQGGSYNEQFF	TGTGCCAGCGGACAGGGGGGCTCCTACAATGAGCAGTTCTTC
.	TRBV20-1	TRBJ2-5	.	CSAKRETQYF	TGCAGTGCTAAACGAGAGACCCAGTACTTC
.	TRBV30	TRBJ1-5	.	CAWSVSGRRAQPQHF	TGTGCCTGGAGTGTAAGCGGGCGGAGGGCTCAGCCCCAGCATTTT
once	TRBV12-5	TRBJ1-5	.	CASGLMGQPQHF	TGTGCTAGTGGTTTGATGGGTCAGCCCCAGCATTTT
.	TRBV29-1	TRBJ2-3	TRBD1	CSVEDLRQGEGTQYF	TGCAGCGTTGAAGACCTAAGACAGGGTGAGGGTACGCAGTATTTT
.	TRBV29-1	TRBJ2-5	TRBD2	CSVVDLAGAETQYF	TGCAGCGTTGTCGATCTAGCGGGGGCTGAGACCCAGTACTTC
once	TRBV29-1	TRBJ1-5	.	CSVATGMGQPQHF	TGCAGCGTTGCTACAGGGATGGGTCAGCCCCAGCATTTT
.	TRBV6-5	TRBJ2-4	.	CASSFTGYIQYF	TGTGCCAGCAGTTTCACAGGGTACATTCAGTACTTC
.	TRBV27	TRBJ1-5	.	CASRRVSNQPQHF	TGTGCCAGCAGACGGGTTAGCAATCAGCCCCAGCATTTT
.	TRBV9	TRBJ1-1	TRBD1	CASSVGDREGTEAFF	TGTGCCAGCAGCGTAGGAGACAGGGAGGGCACTGAAGCTTTCTTT
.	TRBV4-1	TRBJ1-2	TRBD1	CASSQDRTGKYGYTF	TGCGCCAGCAGCCAAGATAGGACAGGGAAGTATGGCTACACCTTC
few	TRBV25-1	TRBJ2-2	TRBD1	CASSDDIYRGPGELFF	TGTGCCAGCAGTGATGATATTTACAGGGGGCCCGGGGAGCTGTTTTTT
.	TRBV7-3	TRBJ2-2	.	CASSLSASRGTGELFF	TGTGCCAGCAGCTTATCGGCATCTAGAGGCACCGGGGAGCTGTTTTTT
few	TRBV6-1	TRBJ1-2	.	CASSEGIRGYGYTF	TGTGCCAGCAGTGAGGGCATAAGAGGGTATGGCTACACCTTC
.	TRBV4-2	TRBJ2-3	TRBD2	CASSTPGIRGGAGTQYF	TGTGCCAGCAGCACCCCCGGGATCCGCGGGGGGGCGGGTACGCAGTATTTT
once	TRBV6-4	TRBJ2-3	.	CASSALGLSTDTQYF	TGTGCCAGCAGTGCTCTGGGACTCAGCACAGATACGCAGTATTTT
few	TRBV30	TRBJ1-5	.	CAWSGGSNQPQHF	TGTGCCTGGAGTGGGGGCAGCAATCAGCCCCAGCATTTT
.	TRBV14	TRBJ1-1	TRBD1	CASSPGQALTEAFF	TGTGCCAGCAGCCCGGGACAGGCGCTTACTGAAGCTTTCTTT
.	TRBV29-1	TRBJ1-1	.	CSVDPARSKNTEAFF	TGCAGCGTTGATCCTGCAAGATCCAAGAACACTGAAGCTTTCTTT
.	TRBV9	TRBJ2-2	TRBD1	CASSVFDRASAGELFF	TGTGCCAGCAGCGTTTTCGACAGGGCGTCGGCCGGGGAGCTGTTTTTT
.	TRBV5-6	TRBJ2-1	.	CASSLDQDMFF	TGTGCCAGCAGCTTGGACCAGGACATGTTCTTC
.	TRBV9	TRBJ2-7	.	CASSPASGFGVDEQYF	TGTGCCAGCAGCCCAGCGAGCGGGTTCGGGGTCGACGAGCAGTACTTC
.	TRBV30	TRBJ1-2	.	CAWSAAPGFPNGYTF	TGTGCCTGGAGTGCTGCCCCGGGGTTCCCTAATGGCTACACCTTC
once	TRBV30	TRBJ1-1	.	CAWREGYTEAFF	TGTGCCTGGAGGGAGGGTTACACTGAAGCTTTCTTT
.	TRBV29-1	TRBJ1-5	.	CSVGRANQPQHF	TGCAGCGTAGGACGGGCCAATCAGCCCCAGCATTTT
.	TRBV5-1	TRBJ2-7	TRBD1	CASSSLTGGRGEQYF	TGCGCCAGCAGCTCGTTGACAGGGGGACGCGGCGAGCAGTACTTC
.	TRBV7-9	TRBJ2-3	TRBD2	CASSGGGTSIDTQYF	TGTGCCAGCAGCGGCGGGGGGACCTCAATAGATACGCAGTATTTT